The entry that follows covers one T cell receptor beta chain sequence. The antigen this receptor binds is unknown. No per-base quality is available; no much larger clone lies one base away. The data stem from a study of blood T cell repertoires in COVID-19 (dated by TCRdb to 2019 to 2021). About the study as a whole: The collaborator samples originated in the United States, Italy and Spain and spanned the acute and convalescent phases of COVID-19. The prospective study material was composed of cDNA or gDNA derived from T cells, B-cell-depleted T cells, or PBMCs. Deeply sampled blood TCRbeta repertoires from subjects exposed to, actively infected with, or recovered from COVID-19 were included in the dataset. The repertoires were released in a freely available public database intended as a resource for research on the immune response to SARS-CoV-2. The samples were drawn from two sources: the first 160 participants of the ongoing ImmuneRACE study, and some 1,300 subjects contributed by 6 global collaborators. A de-identified subject ID, COVID-19 status, age in years and sex were almost always included in the sample metadata. HLA class I and class II types, where available, came from metadata supplied by the sample provider rather than from assay-based typing.

TCRbeta CDR3 regions were amplified from genomic DNA by means of the immunoSEQ Assay, a bias-controlled multiplex PCR. Turning to the authors' computational methods: Within the assay, amplification of reference gene primers was used to estimate how many nucleated cells each sample contained. To quantify the absolute abundance of each unique TCRbeta CDR3 rearrangement, sequence reads were collapsed and filtered. For each sample, productive Simpson clonality was calculated as the square root of Simpson's diversity index over productive rearrangements. TCRdb's version of the immuneACCESS table is confined to in-frame rearrangements and falls short of the full clone set. An unresolved V gene accounts for under half of the shortfall where checked; the remainder is of unknown origin. The DNA was the basis for D and trimming; V, J and clone size are from that table. The sample profile shows 150,000 or so clones; roughly 84% of them were found once. The leading ten clones occupy over 0.55% of the sample.

One collaborating source in Seattle enrolled patients during active infection and followed them longitudinally through the course of disease. Collaborating institutions collected whole blood in K2EDTA tubes following their own protocols. For TCRbeta analysis, collaborator samples were shipped as frozen whole blood, as isolated PBMCs, or as DNA extracted from either sample type. V sheds 7 bases and J sheds 4 bases, leaving 11 bases between their ends. The CDR3 holds 13 amino acids from the cysteine to the phenylalanine. Only CDR3 DNA remains: 39 bases, in frame from the first base. The germline V gene supplies CDR1 WSHSY and CDR2 SAAADI. The paper as a whole reports these results and caveats: The quantity of clinical and demographic metadata differed by source and by participant and was supplied without curation.

This chain joins TRBV10-2 to TRBJ1-5; matching of 5 bases hints at TRBD1 as the D gene. The sequenced sample consisted of peripheral blood. The receptor's source is a man aged 60-69 years with COVID-19, enrolled during active disease. The CDR3 region has the sequence CASIGQLNQPQHF. The nucleotides are TGCGCCAGCATCGGACAACTAAATCAGCCCCAGCATTTT.